Presented here are 23 T cell receptor beta chains from one specimen sequenced in a study of cytomegalovirus exposure and HLA in healthy donors. Libraries were prepared by immunoSEQ multiplex PCR; TCRdb keeps only in-frame clonotypes and omits some of them. Found here are 71,000 or so clones, around 96% of them singletons; the top ten hold around 1.5%. The sample taken for sequencing was PBMCs. These receptors came from a man aged 18-30 years in good health and CMV-seropositive.

The CDR3 sequence is CASSPRQGLVQYF. The CDR3 DNA follows: TGTGCCAGCAGCCCTCGACAGGGGCTGGTGCAGTACTTC. The chain has TRBV14 and TRBJ2-7; the match to TRBD1 covers 8 bases. V shed 4 bases and J 9 bases; nucleotides not matched to a gene: 8. Germline loops: CDR1 SGHDN, CDR2 FVKESK. The CDR3 sequence is 13 residues long.

This sequence joins TRBV11-3 and TRBJ2-7; D is undetermined. The CDR3 contains 16 residues. Trimming took 5 bases from V and 0 from J, leaving 17 bases between them. Germline-derived CDR1 and CDR2 are SGHNT and YENEEA. The CDR3 nucleotides read TGTGCCAGCAGCCCCCGAACAGATTCGAGCTCCTACGAGCAGTACTTC. Its protein product is CASSPRTDSSSYEQYF.

This clone was observed once. The V and J genes are TRBV7-7 and TRBJ2-7; 9 bases fit TRBD1. V dropped 5 bases and J dropped 6; count of bases not matched to a gene: 14. The CDR3 is 16 amino acids. Germline CDR1 SSHAT, CDR2 FNYEAQ (reference sequence). The CDR3 loop is CASSPPFIGQGPEQYF. The CDR3 DNA sequence: TGTGCCAGCAGCCCACCATTTATTGGACAGGGGCCCGAGCAGTACTTC. Combining the CDR3 with reference TRBV7-7 and TRBJ2-7 gives the whole variable domain GAGVSQSPRYKVTKRGQDVTLRCDPISSHATLYWYQQALGQGPEFLTYFNYEAQPDKSGLPSDRFSAERPEGSISTLTIQRTEQRDSAMYRCASSPPFIGQGPEQYFGPGTRLTVT.

The chain links TRBV4-1 to TRBJ2-7, with D perhaps TRBD1 (5 bases). This CDR3 region has 14 residues. CDR1 and CDR2 (germline): MGHRA, YSYEKL. Trimming took off 1 base at V and 2 bases at J, with 9 bases between the two ends. For the CDR3, the DNA is TGCGCCAGCAGCCAAGTCCAGGGCCCCTACGAGCAGTACTTC. It specifies CASSQVQGPYEQYF.

The rearrangement links TRBV28 to TRBJ2-3; 13 bases align to TRBD2. Germline values: CDR1 MDHEN, CDR2 SYDVKM. The CDR3 is 15 amino acids. The junction had 6 bases not matched to a gene; V was cut back by 2 bases and J by 10 bases. The CDR3 bases are TGTGCCAGCAGTTTAGGGACTAGCGGGACACGGGCGCAGTATTTT. Translation: CASSLGTSGTRAQYF.

CDR3 residues: CASSVSGGGYEQYF. The CDR3, as DNA: TGTGCCAGCAGCGTTAGCGGGGGGGGCTACGAGCAGTACTTC. The V call is TRBV9, the J call TRBJ2-7, with TRBD2 matching 11 bases. This CDR3 spans 14 amino acids. The germline V gene encodes CDR1 SGDLS and CDR2 YYNGEE. Trimming at V came to 2 bases and at J to 3 bases, leaving 1 base not matched to a gene.

The CDR3 region is CASSDSVSPPQYF. The CDR3, as DNA: TGTGCCAGCAGTGATTCAGTCTCTCCCCCCCAGTACTTC. This chain joins TRBV6-1 and TRBJ2-5; D uncertain. Germline CDR1 MNHNS, CDR2 SASEGT. The V end lost 3 bases, the J end lost 9 bases, and 14 bases lay between the germline ends. The CDR3 extends over 13 amino acids.

CDR3: CSVDKGGASGVLGETQYF. The CDR3 region has the DNA TGCAGCGTTGATAAGGGGGGTGCTAGCGGTGTTTTAGGAGAGACCCAGTACTTC. The rearrangement links TRBV29-1 to TRBJ2-5; TRBD2 is a possible D gene (7 bases). Germline CDR1 is SQVTM and CDR2 is ANQGSEA. CDR3 length: 18 amino acids. Deletions cut 3 bases from V and 4 bases from J, with 27 bases between.

J is TRBJ2-2 and V is TRBV28; D might be TRBD2 (6 bases). This CDR3 has 16 amino acids. In germline, CDR1 is MDHEN, CDR2 SYDVKM. Trimming removed 5 bases from V and 5 bases from J, with 18 bases in between. This CDR3 reads CASSPIGGMSTGELFF. The CDR3 nucleotides read TGTGCCAGCAGTCCCATTGGGGGGATGAGTACCGGGGAGCTGTTTTTT.

The chain uses TRBV19 and TRBJ1-2; possible D gene TRBD1, 6 bases. CDR1 is LNHDA, CDR2 SQIVND, per germline (reference sequence). V was cut by 0 bases and J by 8 bases, with 19 bases left in between. The CDR3 spans 16 residues. CDR3 protein: CASSIEQGRIIGGYTF. The CDR3 nucleotides are TGTGCCAGTAGTATAGAACAGGGCCGAATCATTGGAGGCTACACCTTC.

This clone was counted only a few times. The rearrangement links TRBV7-7 to TRBJ2-2, with D perhaps TRBD2 (6 bases). The CDR3 covers 17 residues. Trimming cost V 0 bases and J 4 bases, with 15 bases left between them. Germline V lookup: CDR1 SSHAT, CDR2 FNYEAQ (reference sequence). The CDR3 is CASSLAPPGELTGELFF. CDR3 DNA sequence: TGTGCCAGCAGCTTAGCGCCTCCGGGGGAACTCACCGGGGAGCTGTTTTTT.

The chain couples TRBV7-2 to TRBJ2-7; D is unclear. The CDR3 is 14 amino acids. Germline V gene sequence: CDR1 SGHTA, CDR2 FQGNSA. The V gene lost 1 base and the J gene lost 0 bases, with 7 bases spanning the gap. The CDR3 DNA follows: TGTGCCAGCAGCTTAGATGGCAACTCCTACGAGCAGTACTTC. As protein: CASSLDGNSYEQYF.

This chain joins TRBV7-2 and TRBJ2-1; no firm D call. The CDR3 runs 14 residues. Trimming shortened V by 5 bases and J by 12 bases, and 20 bases separated the two germline ends. Germline CDR1 reads SGHTA; CDR2 reads FQGNSA. In DNA form, the CDR3 reads TGTGCCAGCAGCCCTTCGGGTTCTTTCGCCGGGCAGTTCTTC. Amino acids: CASSPSGSFAGQFF.

The V gene is TRBV7-6, the J gene TRBJ2-2; tentatively, D is TRBD1 (5 bases). V was trimmed by 1 base and J by 7 bases, leaving 13 bases between them. Germline V gene sequence: CDR1 SGHVS, CDR2 FNYEAQ. This CDR3 is 15 amino acids long. The CDR3 reads CASSLGRGQGGELFF. CDR3 DNA sequence: TGTGCCAGCAGCTTAGGGCGAGGCCAGGGCGGGGAGCTGTTTTTT.

The CDR3 sequence is CASSLTGQIGNSPLHF. The CDR3 region has the DNA TGTGCCAGCAGCTTAACGGGACAGATCGGTAATTCACCCCTCCACTTT. This chain connects TRBV7-3 to TRBJ1-6; 7 bases align to TRBD1. Losses at the gene ends were 0 bases for V and 6 bases for J; bases not matched to a gene: 5. Looked up from germline, CDR1 is SGHTA and CDR2 is FQGTGA. The CDR3 extends over 16 amino acids.

The rearrangement uses TRBV9 and TRBJ2-1; no clear D gene. V lost 0 bases to trimming and J lost 9 bases, with 4 bases between them. CDR3 size: 11 residues. Germline CDR1 reads SGDLS; CDR2 reads YYNGEE. As DNA, the CDR3 is TGTGCCAGCAGCGTAGTCGGTGAGCAGTTCTTC. It encodes CASSVVGEQFF.

This clone was found once. The V call is TRBV19, the J call TRBJ2-7; TRBD2 aligns across 11 bases. This CDR3 contains 13 residues. V was clipped by 6 bases and J by 4 bases; unmatched bases: 2. In germline, CDR1 is LNHDA, CDR2 SQIVND (reference sequence). The CDR3 region has the DNA TGTGCCAGTAGGCTAGCGGGAGGTTACGAGCAGTACTTC. Translated, it gives CASRLAGGYEQYF.

This chain connects TRBV7-9 to TRBJ2-2, with D possibly being TRBD2 (5 bases). The germline gives CDR1 SEHNR, CDR2 FQNEAQ (reference sequence). Trimming removed 6 bases from V and 3 bases from J, with 5 bases in between. The CDR3 spans 12 residues. CDR3 protein: CASRGDTGELFF. The CDR3 nucleotides are TGTGCCAGCAGGGGAGACACCGGGGAGCTGTTTTTT.

V is TRBV6-1 and J is TRBJ2-7, with D perhaps matching TRBD1 (6 bases). Germline CDR1 and CDR2: MNHNS and SASEGT. V was shortened by 5 bases and J by 3 bases, with 17 bases between the two germline ends. This CDR3 contains 15 residues. CDR3 in DNA: TGTGCCAGCAGTAGACCCGGACAGCACCTCTACGAGCAGTACTTC. It specifies CASSRPGQHLYEQYF.

The J gene is TRBJ1-4, the V gene TRBV19, with D perhaps TRBD1 (5 bases). V was clipped by 8 bases and J by 8 bases, with 12 bases between them. The CDR3 totals 12 residues. The germline V gene encodes CDR1 LNHDA and CDR2 SQIVND (reference sequence). In DNA, the CDR3 is TGTGCCAGTTCCGGGGGAAGCGAAAAACTGTTTTTT. The encoded protein is CASSGGSEKLFF.

The rearrangement uses TRBV7-9 and TRBJ2-3; 9 bases line up with TRBD2. Germline V gene lookup returns CDR1 SEHNR and CDR2 FQNEAQ (reference sequence). The CDR3 length is 18 residues. With 1 base clipped from V and 4 bases from J, the junction kept 12 bases outside the gene matches. The CDR3 DNA follows: TGTGCCAGCAGCTTAGGACGTGCTAGCGGGATCTTTGCAGATACGCAGTATTTT. This codes for CASSLGRASGIFADTQYF.

The chain employs TRBV7-3 and TRBJ2-1, with 12 bases lining up with TRBD2. The V gene's germline CDR1 is SGHTA and CDR2 FQGTGA. This CDR3 has 15 residues. The trim removed 3 bases at V and 6 bases at J, leaving 3 bases unmatched. This CDR3 is CASSLGTSGFNEQFF. DNA of the CDR3: TGTGCCAGCAGCTTGGGGACTAGCGGGTTCAATGAGCAGTTCTTC.

The genes are TRBV6-1 and TRBJ2-1, with 12 bases that match TRBD2. The V gene's germline CDR1 is MNHNS and CDR2 SASEGT. There are 18 residues in the CDR3. With V trimmed by 0 bases and J by 4 bases, 7 bases remained unmatched. Here the CDR3 DNA reads TGTGCCAGCAGTGAAGCGACTAGCGGGAGTTTAATTTACAATGAGCAGTTCTTC. As protein: CASSEATSGSLIYNEQFF.